Below, 13 T cell receptor beta chains from the same sample are listed, as sequenced in a study of blood T cell repertoires in COVID-19. Clones were sequenced by immunoSEQ multiplex PCR, and TCRdb holds only the in-frame ones, with some missing. This table holds 150,000 to 200,000 clones, about 90% found once. What was sequenced was peripheral blood. Every receptor here comes from a man aged 25-45 years with COVID-19, enrolled during active disease.

This rearrangement joins TRBV7-2 to TRBJ2-7; TRBD2 is a possible D gene (6 bases). CDR1 is SGHTA and CDR2 is FQGNSA in the germline V gene. The CDR3 is 13 residues long. V lost 5 bases to trimming and J lost 6 bases, with 14 bases between them. For the CDR3, the DNA is TGTGCCAGCAGCCCTAGAGCGGGTGGCGAGCAGTACTTC. Translated, it gives CASSPRAGGEQYF.

The V gene is TRBV6-5, the J gene TRBJ2-7; 9 bases are a match to TRBD1. The CDR3 has 15 residues. With V trimmed by 5 bases and J by 10 bases, 15 bases remained unmatched. The V gene's germline CDR1 is MNHEY and CDR2 SVGAGI. The CDR3 is CASSSIWGQGRVQYF. CDR3 nucleotides: TGTGCCAGCAGTAGTATTTGGGGACAGGGAAGGGTCCAGTACTTC.

This chain joins TRBV7-2 and TRBJ2-3, with 9 bases fitting TRBD2. V was clipped by 0 bases and J by 6 bases; unmatched bases: 10. CDR3 size: 17 residues. CDR1 is SGHTA and CDR2 is FQGNSA in the germline V gene. CDR3 in DNA: TGTGCCAGCAGCTTAGCGGGGGTAGCGGGGGCCGGGGATACGCAGTATTTT. Its protein product is CASSLAGVAGAGDTQYF. The whole variable domain, remainder taken from reference TRBV7-2 and TRBJ2-3, is GAGVSQSPSNKVTEKGKDVELRCDPISGHTALYWYRQSLGQGLEFLIYFQGNSAPDKSGLPSDRFSAERTGGSVSTLTIQRTQQEDSAVYLCASSLAGVAGAGDTQYFGPGTRLTVL.

V is TRBV18 and J is TRBJ2-5; D unclear. The CDR3 contains 13 residues. Per germline, CDR1 KGHSH and CDR2 LQKENI. The germline V and J ends were trimmed by 3 bases and 2 bases, with 7 bases remaining between them. The CDR3 nucleotides are TGTGCCAGCTCACCGTCCTATCAAGAGACCCAGTACTTC. Its protein is CASSPSYQETQYF.

The chain is built from TRBV28 and TRBJ1-6; weak D call: TRBD1 (6 bases). Germline lookup yields CDR1 MDHEN and CDR2 SYDVKM. Trimming removed 6 bases at V and 7 bases at J, with 13 bases between. CDR3 length: 14 amino acids. This chain's CDR3 is CASSRTVQNSPLHF. In nucleotides, the CDR3 is TGTGCCAGCAGCCGGACAGTCCAAAATTCACCCCTCCACTTT. Full variable domain (outside the CDR3, taken from reference TRBV28 and TRBJ1-6): DVKVTQSSRYLVKRTGEKVFLECVQDMDHENMFWYRQDPGLGLRLIYFSYDVKMKEKGDIPEGYSVSREKKERFSLILESASTNQTSMYLCASSRTVQNSPLHFGNGTRLTVT.

The chain carries TRBV24-1 and TRBJ1-2, with 8 bases fitting TRBD1. With 2 bases clipped from V and 4 bases from J, the junction kept 8 bases outside the gene matches. This CDR3 spans 16 amino acids. Germline CDR1 is KGHDR and CDR2 is SFDVKD. This CDR3 reads CATSDSRQGLVYGYTF. CDR3 bases: TGTGCCACCAGTGATTCCCGACAGGGGCTCGTCTATGGCTACACCTTC.

The chain couples TRBV19 to TRBJ2-4; D perhaps matches TRBD1 (6 bases). Germline V gene lookup returns CDR1 LNHDA and CDR2 SQIVND (reference sequence). The CDR3 has 17 residues. V dropped 2 bases and J dropped 0 bases, with 14 bases sitting between them. CDR3 in amino acids: CASSIIWDNLAKNIQYF. Here the CDR3 DNA reads TGTGCCAGTAGTATAATCTGGGACAACTTAGCCAAAAACATTCAGTACTTC.

The chain combines TRBV11-2 with TRBJ2-7, with 11 positions matching TRBD1. This CDR3 is 17 amino acids long. Trimming at V came to 0 bases and at J to 8 bases, leaving 12 bases not matched to a gene. Germline CDR1 SGHAT, CDR2 FQNNGV. The CDR3 coding sequence is TGTGCCAGCAGCTTAGAACGGACAGGGGGCGCAGGCGGCCAGCAGTACTTC. This gives the protein CASSLERTGGAGGQQYF.

The chain has TRBV27 and TRBJ2-3; the D gene is possibly TRBD1 (5 bases). The CDR3 runs to 14 residues. Germline loops: CDR1 MNHEY, CDR2 SMNVEV (reference sequence). Trimming shortened V by 2 bases and J by 6 bases, and 12 bases separated the two germline ends. The CDR3: CASSLDSGWDTQYF. The CDR3 DNA is TGTGCCAGCAGTTTAGACAGTGGATGGGATACGCAGTATTTT.

This chain links TRBV3-1 (or the pseudogene TRBV3-2) with TRBJ2-5; maybe TRBD2 (5 bases). Per the germline V gene, CDR1 is LGHDT and CDR2 is YNNKEL (reference sequence). Trimming pared 3 bases from V and 2 bases from J, leaving 13 bases between. The CDR3 length is 15 residues. The CDR3 sequence: CASSHGPGSQETQYF. As DNA, the CDR3 is TGTGCCAGCAGCCACGGTCCGGGAAGTCAAGAGACCCAGTACTTC.

The table lists this clone with a count of one. The chain uses TRBV4-2 and TRBJ1-1; D remains unclear. The germline gives CDR1 LGHNA, CDR2 YNFKEQ. V was trimmed by 4 bases and J by 0 bases, leaving 9 bases between them. This CDR3 spans 14 amino acids. In DNA form, the CDR3 reads TGTGCCAGCAGCCCCCGCGGGTTGAACACTGAAGCTTTCTTT. Encoded protein: CASSPRGLNTEAFF.

This clone was recorded once. This CDR3 reads CASSQVQGSSYEQYF. CDR3 sequence (DNA): TGTGCCAGCAGCCAAGTCCAGGGGAGCTCCTACGAGCAGTACTTC. The chain has TRBV4-2 and TRBJ2-7, with D tentatively TRBD1 (6 bases). Germline CDR1 and CDR2: LGHNA and YNFKEQ. The V end was cut by 1 base, the J end by 0 bases, with 10 bases between. The CDR3 sequence is 15 residues long.

V gene TRBV7-2 combines with J gene TRBJ2-7, with TRBD1 matching 7 bases. This CDR3 has 15 residues. The V segment lost 2 bases and the J segment 4 bases; nucleotides outside the gene matches: 8. Germline V CDR1 and CDR2: SGHTA, FQGNSA. This CDR3 is CASSLRETGTYEQYF. DNA of the CDR3: TGTGCCAGCAGCTTACGTGAGACAGGGACATACGAGCAGTACTTC.